This TCR beta chain was retrieved from a study of identical twins. Study-level points and caveats: Less excess twin sharing appeared in beta out-of-frame sequences. Cord blood beta clonotypes present at high abundance carried fewer insertions; no such pattern appeared in memory repertoires. Invariant MAIT and iNKT cells may have partly biased zero-insertion analyses.

MiXCR, run by TCRdb on the 5' RACE reads, gives a single entry per CDR3 protein. The sample records some 500,000 distinct CDR3 sequences, 14% being singletons. This clonotype was observed a handful of times. Its cognate antigen is unknown. V was clipped by 6 bases and J by 12 bases, with 17 bases between them. In germline, CDR1 is MNHNS, CDR2 SASEGT. The CDR3 contains 13 residues. The data also belong to a second study, concerning yellow fever vaccine responses in identical twins.

The sequence derives from a woman under 30 in good health. The chain has TRBV6-1 and TRBJ2-2; the D gene could be TRBD1 or TRBD2 (5 bases each). The sample was CD4+ T cells sorted from blood. CDR3 bases: TGTGCCAGCAGCGATGGAGGCAGGGAAAAGCTGTTTTTT. Translating gives CASSDGGREKLFF.